Shown below are 28 T cell receptor beta chains from a single sample sequenced in a study of T-cell reconstitution after alpha-beta-depleted transplantation in children. Library preparation (for TCRbeta) was performed with unique molecular identifiers. TCRdb re-analysed the PCR reads in MiXCR, keeping a single row per CDR3 protein. The sample yields fewer than 550,000 distinct CDR3 sequences, roughly 11% seen once. The input for sequencing was PBMCs, mostly from graft donor cells, taken 180 days after TCRalphabeta/CD19-depleted stem cell transplant. Receptors were obtained from a female patient aged 2 to 10 who had a stem cell transplant for aplastic anemia, so the T cells may come from the graft donor.

The V gene is TRBV2, the J gene TRBJ2-2; D is unclear. V lost 5 bases to trimming and J lost 4 bases, with 11 bases between them. The CDR3 is 14 amino acids. The V gene's germline CDR1 is SNHLY and CDR2 FYNNEI. The CDR3 protein is CASSQSRSTGELFF. CDR3 DNA sequence: TGTGCCAGCAGTCAATCTAGGAGCACCGGGGAGCTGTTTTTT.

The genes are TRBV20-1 and TRBJ2-1, with 9 nucleotides matching TRBD1. The ends lost 6 bases at V and 5 bases at J; junction bases unmatched: 8. The CDR3 covers 14 residues. CDR1 is DFQATT and CDR2 is SNEGSKA in the germline V gene (reference sequence). CDR3 region: CSAGGTGRNNEQFF. DNA for the CDR3: TGCAGTGCCGGTGGGACAGGGAGGAACAATGAGCAGTTCTTC.

In this sample, this clonotype turned up a few times. The J gene is TRBJ2-3, the V gene TRBV29-1, with 8 bases that match TRBD2. The trim removed 6 bases at V and 3 bases at J, leaving 11 bases unmatched. From germline, CDR1 is SQVTM and CDR2 ANQGSEA. The CDR3 is made up of 15 amino acids. The CDR3, as DNA: TGCAGCGTAACCCGCGGTAGCGGGGTTACAGATACGCAGTATTTT. It encodes CSVTRGSGVTDTQYF.

The chain is built from TRBV20-1 and TRBJ2-3, with D perhaps TRBD1 (7 bases). Germline loops: CDR1 DFQATT, CDR2 SNEGSKA (reference sequence). The CDR3 is 16 amino acids. V was pared by 0 bases and J by 2 bases, with 15 bases between. The CDR3 DNA reads TGCAGTGCTAGAGATCTCGGCAGGGGGGACACAGATACGCAGTATTTT. It codes for CSARDLGRGDTDTQYF.

This clonotype was seen repeatedly, ten times or more. V is TRBV7-2 and J is TRBJ2-2; TRBD2 matches 14 bases. This CDR3 has 17 residues. Germline lookup yields CDR1 SGHTA and CDR2 FQGNSA. The J segment lost 8 bases and the V segment lost 5 bases, leaving 10 bases of the junction unmatched. CDR3 in DNA: TGTGCCAGCAGCCCGCAAAGACTAGCGGGAGGGACTGGGGAGCTGTTTTTT. Translating gives CASSPQRLAGGTGELFF.

This clonotype was seen many times. J is TRBJ2-1 and V is TRBV29-1, with D hard to call. The V gene's germline CDR1 is SQVTM and CDR2 ANQGSEA. Deletions cut 8 bases from V and 5 bases from J, with 16 bases between. This CDR3 has 13 amino acids. In nucleotides, the CDR3 is TGCAGCTCTGGGATCACAAAGGACAATGAGCAGTTCTTC. Translation gives CSSGITKDNEQFF.

This clonotype was picked up a small number of times. The chain has TRBV5-1 and TRBJ2-7, with D perhaps TRBD2 (7 bases). V was trimmed by 4 bases and J by 0 bases, leaving 26 bases between them. The CDR3 has 19 amino acids. Germline V gene sequence: CDR1 SGHRS, CDR2 YFSETQ. The CDR3 bases are TGCGCCAGCAGCCTCGTTCCCGGGGGGCCTTCCGGAGGCTCCTACGAGCAGTACTTC. Translating gives CASSLVPGGPSGGSYEQYF. Together with reference TRBV5-1 and TRBJ2-7, the CDR3 gives the full variable domain: KAGVTQTPRYLIKTRGQQVTLSCSPISGHRSVSWYQQTPGQGLQFLFEYFSETQRNKGNFPGRFSGRQFSNSRSEMNVSTLELGDSALYLCASSLVPGGPSGGSYEQYFGPGTRLTVT.

The chain has TRBV12-3 or TRBV12-4 and TRBJ2-6; possible D gene TRBD2, 5 bases. The CDR3 is 16 amino acids. Between the trimmed V and J ends, which lost 6 bases and 3 bases, there was a span of 15 bases. The CDR3 sequence: CASSPDGVFGANVLTF. Here the CDR3 DNA reads TGTGCCAGCAGCCCGGACGGGGTATTTGGGGCCAACGTCCTGACTTTC.

In this sample, this clonotype turned up a few times. The chain recombines TRBV9 with TRBJ2-7; no firm D call. The CDR3 length is 17 residues. Germline V gene data show CDR1 as SGDLS and CDR2 as YYNGEE. Trimming cost V 0 bases and J 4 bases, with 20 bases left between them. The DNA for the CDR3 is TGTGCCAGCAGCGTAGAGGCAGGCCCTTCACTGGAATACGAGCAGTACGTC. Amino acids: CASSVEAGPSLEYEQYV.

The chain joins TRBV9 to TRBJ2-1; perhaps TRBD1 as D (6 bases). Germline V lookup: CDR1 SGDLS, CDR2 YYNGEE. V dropped 2 bases and J dropped 7 bases, with 13 bases sitting between them. CDR3 length equals 14 residues. CDR3 region: CASSVRDNRNEQFF. The CDR3 DNA reads as TGTGCCAGCAGCGTCCGGGACAACCGGAATGAGCAGTTCTTC. Variable domain in full (rest from reference TRBV9 and TRBJ2-1): DSGVTQTPKHLITATGQRVTLRCSPRSGDLSVYWYQQSLDQGLQFLIQYYNGEERAKGNILERFSAQQFPDLHSELNLSSLELGDSALYFCASSVRDNRNEQFFGPGTRLTVL.

A few counts support this clonotype. The chain is built from TRBV14 and TRBJ2-4, with D possibly called TRBD1 or TRBD2 (5 bases each). The CDR3 runs to 18 residues. Germline loops: CDR1 SGHDN, CDR2 FVKESK. Trimming shortened V by 1 base and J by 2 bases, and 18 bases separated the two germline ends. As DNA, the CDR3 is TGTGCCAGCAGCCAAGGAGCGATACATCCGGGGCCCAAAAACATTCAGTACTTC. It specifies CASSQGAIHPGPKNIQYF.

The genes are TRBV7-2 and TRBJ2-5, with TRBD2 identical over 7 bases. The CDR3 runs 15 residues. With V trimmed by 5 bases and J by 5 bases, 11 bases remained unmatched. CDR1 is SGHTA and CDR2 is FQGNSA in the germline V gene. CDR3: CASSRRREGWETQYF. The CDR3 DNA is TGTGCCAGCAGCCGTCGGAGGGAGGGATGGGAGACCCAGTACTTC.

V and J are TRBV5-1 and TRBJ1-1; TRBD1 aligns across 12 bases. The CDR3 is 15 residues long. The V gene end was trimmed by 4 bases and the J gene end by 3 bases; junction bases not matched to a gene: 4. Germline V CDR1 and CDR2: SGHRS, YFSETQ. CDR3 sequence: CASSTGQGAYTEAFF. The CDR3 DNA sequence: TGCGCCAGCAGCACGGGACAGGGGGCGTACACTGAAGCTTTCTTT.

There are a few counts of this clonotype. The chain links TRBV7-2 to TRBJ1-2; the D is unclear. The CDR3 is 13 amino acids. The germline V and J ends were trimmed by 5 bases and 7 bases, with 14 bases remaining between them. The germline CDR1 and CDR2 sequences are SGHTA and FQGNSA. CDR3: CASSRDPGAGYTF. The DNA for the CDR3 is TGTGCCAGCAGCCGCGACCCTGGTGCTGGCTACACCTTC.

The rearrangement uses TRBV14 and TRBJ1-2; perhaps TRBD1 as D (5 bases). Trimming removed 2 bases at V and 14 bases at J, with 18 bases between. This CDR3 is built from 13 residues. Germline CDR1 and CDR2: SGHDN and FVKESK. The chain's CDR3 is CASSQRPTGDRTF. As DNA, the CDR3 is TGTGCCAGCAGCCAACGGCCTACAGGAGATAGGACCTTC.

This clonotype has at least ten counts. The chain has TRBV5-1 and TRBJ2-7; 8 bases line up with TRBD1. The CDR3 covers 13 residues. The V and J ends lost 4 bases and 2 bases, in that order; junction bases with no gene match: 2. CDR1 is SGHRS, CDR2 YFSETQ, per germline. CDR3 protein: CASSMTGAYEQYV. In nucleotides, the CDR3 is TGCGCCAGCAGCATGACAGGGGCCTACGAGCAGTACGTC.

The chain recombines TRBV12-3 or TRBV12-4 with TRBJ1-4, with 9 bases lining up with TRBD1. With 6 bases clipped from V and 6 bases from J, the junction kept 8 bases outside the gene matches. The CDR3 has 15 residues. The CDR3 bases are TGTGCCAGCAGGAGTACCGGGACAGGGTATGAAAAACTGTTTTTT. Protein: CASRSTGTGYEKLFF.

This clonotype was counted between two and nine times. The rearrangement joins TRBV7-9 to TRBJ1-2; D call uncertain. CDR1 is SEHNR, CDR2 FQNEAQ, per germline (reference sequence). The CDR3 has 13 amino acids. V was pared by 7 bases and J by 7 bases, with 16 bases between. This CDR3 reads CASTPQTGGGYTF. CDR3 sequence (DNA): TGTGCCAGCACGCCGCAAACGGGTGGTGGCTACACCTTC.

The chain combines TRBV14 with TRBJ2-7, with 9 bases fitting TRBD2. Per germline, CDR1 SGHDN and CDR2 FVKESK. The CDR3 is 22 amino acids. V gave up 0 bases and J gave up 2 bases; unmatched junction bases: 23. The CDR3 region has the DNA TGTGCCAGCAGCCAAGACCGAAGAGGGATCGGGCTAGCGGGATTTCACCCCTACGAGCAGTACGTC. Protein product: CASSQDRRGIGLAGFHPYEQYV.

The table lists this clonotype with a few counts. This rearrangement joins TRBV24-1 to TRBJ2-1; 10 bases fit TRBD2. The CDR3 consists of 14 residues. Germline V lookup: CDR1 KGHDR, CDR2 SFDVKD. With 9 bases clipped from V and 4 bases from J, the junction kept 5 bases outside the gene matches. The CDR3 reads CATGSGRLYNEQFF. The DNA for the CDR3 is TGTGCCACCGGTAGCGGGAGGCTTTACAATGAGCAGTTCTTC.

The rearrangement links TRBV11-2 to TRBJ1-1, with 10 bases aligning to TRBD1. The germline V gene encodes CDR1 SGHAT and CDR2 FQNNGV. With V trimmed by 3 bases and J by 5 bases, 6 bases remained unmatched. The CDR3 contains 15 residues. The CDR3 nucleotides are TGTGCCAGCAGCTTGGACCGGACAGGGGGGACTGAAGCTTTCTTT. This gives the protein CASSLDRTGGTEAFF.

The chain uses TRBV14 and TRBJ1-2; D is uncertain. The V and J ends lost 4 bases and 4 bases respectively, with 10 bases between them. Per germline, CDR1 SGHDN and CDR2 FVKESK. CDR3 size: 13 residues. The CDR3 protein is CASSLVESYGYTF. CDR3 bases: TGTGCCAGCAGCCTAGTAGAGAGCTATGGCTACACCTTC.

The gene calls are TRBV7-2 and TRBJ1-3; D not resolved. The CDR3 has 14 residues. Germline V gives CDR1 SGHTA, CDR2 FQGNSA. Trimming pared 2 bases from V and 0 bases from J, leaving 5 bases between. The CDR3 region is CASSLKASGNTIYF. For the CDR3, the DNA is TGTGCCAGCAGCTTAAAAGCCTCTGGAAACACCATATATTTT.

This clonotype was counted a few times. The rearrangement uses TRBV28 and TRBJ2-5; 11 bases fit TRBD1. Germline CDR1 MDHEN, CDR2 SYDVKM. The CDR3 runs 15 residues. V lost 6 bases to trimming and J lost 4 bases; unmatched junction nucleotides: 7. DNA of the CDR3: TGTGCCAGCAGATTACCCGGGACAGGGGGAGAGACCCAGTACTTC. This gives the protein CASRLPGTGGETQYF.

About this clonotype itself: A single base separates this from a much larger clone, so it may be a read error. The J gene is TRBJ2-7, the V gene TRBV29-1; weak D call: TRBD2 (7 bases). In germline, CDR1 is SQVTM, CDR2 ANQGSEA. The CDR3 length is 16 residues. Trimming took off 1 base at V and 3 bases at J, with 19 bases between the two ends. CDR3 in amino acids: CSVEAVSGASGYEQYF. CDR3 nucleotide sequence: TGCAGCGTTGAAGCGGTCTCGGGGGCTAGCGGCTACGAGCAGTACTTC.

The chain is built from TRBV7-2 and TRBJ2-3; tentatively, D is TRBD2 (6 bases). The CDR3 runs to 16 residues. CDR1 and CDR2 from the germline V gene are SGHTA and FQGNSA. Deletions cut 7 bases from V and 2 bases from J, with 19 bases between. The CDR3 nucleotides read TGTGCCAGCACTACTCCGGGAGTAAGGGCCACAGATACGCAGTATTTT. Encoded protein: CASTTPGVRATDTQYF.

This clonotype was seen more than once but under ten times. V is TRBV5-1 and J is TRBJ1-1, with 9 bases fitting TRBD1. The ends lost 6 bases at V and 8 bases at J; junction bases unmatched: 5. This CDR3 spans 12 amino acids. Per the germline V gene, CDR1 is SGHRS and CDR2 is YFSETQ. The CDR3 bases are TGCGCCAGCACTCGGACAGGGGCCGAAGCTTTCTTT. Protein product: CASTRTGAEAFF.

The chain recombines TRBV24-1 with TRBJ2-1, with D perhaps assigned TRBD1 or TRBD2 (5 bases each). V lost 2 bases and J lost 2, with 9 bases in between. The CDR3 spans 15 residues. Germline V gene sequence: CDR1 KGHDR, CDR2 SFDVKD. CDR3 DNA sequence: TGTGCCACCAGTGATTGGGGACGGACCTACAATGAGCAGTTCTTC. It yields the protein CATSDWGRTYNEQFF.